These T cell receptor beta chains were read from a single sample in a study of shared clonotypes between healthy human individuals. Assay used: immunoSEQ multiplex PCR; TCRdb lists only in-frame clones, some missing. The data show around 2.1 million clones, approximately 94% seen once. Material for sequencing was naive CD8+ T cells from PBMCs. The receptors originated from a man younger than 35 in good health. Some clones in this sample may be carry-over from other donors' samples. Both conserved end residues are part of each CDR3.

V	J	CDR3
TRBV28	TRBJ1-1	CASTTGTEAFF
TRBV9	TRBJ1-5	CASSVGPRDQPQHF
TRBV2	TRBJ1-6	CASSRQGGNSPLHF
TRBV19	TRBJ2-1	CASSMRAGGPNEQFF
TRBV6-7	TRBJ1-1	CASSYRPAGFGAEAFF
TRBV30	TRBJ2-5	CAWSVHNYQETQYF
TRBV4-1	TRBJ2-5	CASSQDTRLAPSLETQYF
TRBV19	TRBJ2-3	CASREGGTDTQYF
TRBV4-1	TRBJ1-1	CASTGGGTEAFF
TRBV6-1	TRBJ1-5	CASSEQAGQPQHF
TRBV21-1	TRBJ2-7	CASSLQGALNEQYF
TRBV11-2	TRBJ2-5	CASSAGGALETQYF
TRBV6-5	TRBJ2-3	CASSYLTGRTDTQYF
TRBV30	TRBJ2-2	CAWGPGHRVGGELFF
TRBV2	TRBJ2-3	CASSERQGAHIDTQYF
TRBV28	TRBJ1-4	CASSLWAEGAEKLFF
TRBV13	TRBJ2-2	CASSGTSGRTNTGELFF
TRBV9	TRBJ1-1	CASSVGTGGLGTEAFF
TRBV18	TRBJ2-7	CASSPGRMSSYEQYF
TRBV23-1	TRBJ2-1	CASSQSQVVDPTEGYNEQFF
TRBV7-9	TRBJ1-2	CASSLGDRVSGYTF
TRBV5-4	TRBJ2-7	CASSLDAAAYEQYF
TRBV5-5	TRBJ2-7	CASSTGTGAYEQYF
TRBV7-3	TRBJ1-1	CASSLYPNTEAFF
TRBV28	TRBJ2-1	CASSLKSIEQFF
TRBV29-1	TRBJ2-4	CSVEDPDRIVAKNIQYF
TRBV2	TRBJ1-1	CASRAAVGGYTEAFF
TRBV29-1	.	CSARRGYEQYF
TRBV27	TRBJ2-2	CASRTFPTGTGELFF
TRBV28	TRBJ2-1	CASLTPFKQGRDEQFF
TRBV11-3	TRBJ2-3	CASRNRGTDTQYF
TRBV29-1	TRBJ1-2	CSALWGYGYTF
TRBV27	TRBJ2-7	CASSLIRAGEEQYF
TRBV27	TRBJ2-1	CASTAEGPHAGEQFF
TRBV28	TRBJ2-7	CASSFVLAGEYEQYF
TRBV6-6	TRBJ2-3	CASSYSNDDTQYF
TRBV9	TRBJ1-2	CASSVGERGAVFNYGYTF
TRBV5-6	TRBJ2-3	CASSLGSVAYTDTQYF
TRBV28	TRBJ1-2	CASSLAVYGYTF
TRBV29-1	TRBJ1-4	CSVSGGRIPTNEKLFF
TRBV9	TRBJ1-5	CASSVGVGDRQPQHF
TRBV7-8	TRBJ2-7	CASSLEYGLAVYEQYF
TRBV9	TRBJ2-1	CASSVAAGTLYNEQFF
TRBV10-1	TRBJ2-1	CASSRTRNNEQFF
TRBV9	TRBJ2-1	CASSVDMGEKQFF
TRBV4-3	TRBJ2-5	CASSPHRDSYQETQYF
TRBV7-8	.	CASSLVLLSYEQYF
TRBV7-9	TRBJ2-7	CASSLVSGTGHYEQYF
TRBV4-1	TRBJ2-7	CASSQDSTSGMREQYF
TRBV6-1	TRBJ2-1	CASSEKGPSVRSYNEQFF
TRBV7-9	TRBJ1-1	CASSLWDRGGAFF
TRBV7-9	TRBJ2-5	CASSAAIDQETQYF
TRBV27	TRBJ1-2	CASSPTARTFGRTF
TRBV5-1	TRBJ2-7	CASSFAGLEQYF
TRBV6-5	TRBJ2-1	CASRYLNEQFF
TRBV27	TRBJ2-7	CASSWDISWEQYF
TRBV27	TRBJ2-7	CASSLRSGNHEQYF
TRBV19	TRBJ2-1	CARGSRMGAYNEQFF